These 24 T cell receptor beta chains were all obtained from the same sample, sequenced in a study of blood T cells in healthy people across ages. PCR was performed a second time for about 7 to 11 cycles using a sample-barcoded 5' primer and a J-beta primer mix. A single record per CDR3 protein comes from TCRdb applying MiXCR to the 5' RACE reads. The table has about 680,000 distinct CDR3 sequences, around half seen once. Sequencing was performed on blood. The origin of the receptors is a woman aged 55 to 70 in good health.

The chain carries TRBV7-2 and TRBJ2-5; TRBD2 agrees at 14 bases. Germline lookup yields CDR1 SGHTA and CDR2 FQGNSA. This CDR3 is 15 amino acids long. V trimming: 5 bases; J trimming: 5 bases; junction bases outside the gene matches: 4. The CDR3 spells CASSRRTSGRETQYF. The CDR3 bases are TGTGCCAGCAGCCGCCGGACTAGCGGGAGGGAGACCCAGTACTTC.

This clonotype was counted between two and nine times. The chain employs TRBV5-1 and TRBJ1-2; 9 bases map to TRBD1. Germline CDR1 and CDR2: SGHRS and YFSETQ. Trimming removed 4 bases from V and 9 bases from J; junction bases left unmatched: 16. The CDR3 is made up of 16 amino acids. The DNA of the CDR3 is TGCGCCAGCAGCACAACCGGGACAGGGCGCGCGAATCGCTACACCTTC. Protein sequence: CASSTTGTGRANRYTF.

CDR3 sequence reads: CSARSPGTSRSSSYEQYF. DNA of the CDR3: TGCAGTGCTAGAAGCCCCGGGACTAGCAGGAGCAGCTCCTACGAGCAGTACTTC. The V and J genes are TRBV20-1 and TRBJ2-7, with 9 bases identical to TRBD2. The ends lost 2 bases at V and 0 bases at J; junction bases unmatched: 14. The V gene's germline CDR1 is DFQATT and CDR2 SNEGSKA (reference sequence). The CDR3 spans 18 residues.

In this sample, this clonotype turned up a few times. V gene TRBV7-7 combines with J gene TRBJ2-1, with D perhaps assigned TRBD1 or TRBD2 (6 bases each). The CDR3 is 13 amino acids. V was pared by 2 bases and J by 8 bases, with 10 bases between. The germline gives CDR1 SSHAT, CDR2 FNYEAQ (reference sequence). Here the CDR3 DNA reads TGTGCCAGCAGCTTATGGGGGGCAGATGAGCAGTTCTTC. The encoded protein is CASSLWGADEQFF.

This chain joins TRBV27 and TRBJ2-1; tentative D call: TRBD2 (5 bases). Looked up from germline, CDR1 is MNHEY and CDR2 is SMNVEV (reference sequence). Trimming stripped 5 bases from V and 2 bases from J, with 13 bases between. This CDR3 region has 15 residues. This CDR3 reads CASSMASTAYNEQFF. CDR3 DNA: TGTGCCAGCAGTATGGCTAGCACCGCCTACAATGAGCAGTTCTTC.

In its sample, this clonotype was seen a few times. V and J are TRBV4-1 and TRBJ2-6; TRBD2 agrees at 11 bases. The CDR3 totals 18 residues. Unmatched junction bases numbered 5, after V lost 4 bases and J lost 0 bases. Germline V gene data show CDR1 as MGHRA and CDR2 as YSYEKL. CDR3 coding DNA: TGCGCCAGCAGCCCCTTTAGCGGGAGGGCCTCTGGGGCCAACGTCCTGACTTTC. It yields the protein CASSPFSGRASGANVLTF.

This clonotype was seen a handful of times. This chain connects TRBV29-1 to TRBJ2-3, with TRBD1 as a possible D gene (6 bases). V was clipped by 3 bases and J by 2 bases, with 15 bases between them. This CDR3 contains 15 residues. Per the germline V gene, CDR1 is SQVTM and CDR2 is ANQGSEA. The CDR3 loop reads CSVEGYREITDTQYF. CDR3 nucleotides: TGCAGCGTTGAGGGCTACAGGGAGATCACAGATACGCAGTATTTT.

In this sample, this clonotype turned up once. An end of the junction does not agree with germline; a read error may underlie this. V usage is TRBV9 and J usage is TRBJ2-7; 9 bases align to TRBD2. CDR3 size: 15 residues. The germline V gene has CDR1 SGDLS and CDR2 YYNGEE. The CDR3 nucleotides read TGTGTCAGCAGCGTAGCTAGCGGGGAAACCTACGAGCAGTACTTC. Amino acids: CVSSVASGETYEQYF.

About this clonotype: A read error may produce the germline difference seen at one junction end. The gene calls are TRBV14 and TRBJ2-2, with TRBD1 matching over 8 bases. In germline, CDR1 is SGHDN, CDR2 FVKESK. There are 17 residues in the CDR3. CDR3 DNA sequence: TGTGCCAGCAGCCAACCAACAGGGGGTCTGTCCGGCAGGGAACTGTTTTTT. As protein: CASSQPTGGLSGRELFF.

There are a few counts of this clonotype. The chain couples TRBV29-1 to TRBJ2-1; 11 bases are a match to TRBD2. Germline CDR1 is SQVTM and CDR2 is ANQGSEA. The CDR3 has 17 amino acids. The junction had 11 bases not matched to a gene; V was cut back by 7 bases and J by 0 bases. The CDR3 protein is CSAEGLAGGSSYNEQFF. In DNA, the CDR3 is TGCAGCGCGGAGGGGCTAGCGGGAGGAAGCTCCTACAATGAGCAGTTCTTC.

The chain employs TRBV6-6 and TRBJ2-1; perhaps TRBD2 as D (5 bases). CDR3 length equals 16 residues. Trimming took 6 bases from V and 1 from J, leaving 16 bases between them. Germline V gene data show CDR1 as MNHNY and CDR2 as SVGAGI (reference sequence). CDR3 nucleotide sequence: TGTGCCAGCAGGCGAAGCCTCGGAGGATCCTACAATGAGCAGTTCTTC. It encodes CASRRSLGGSYNEQFF.

This clonotype was found a few times. The chain joins TRBV27 to TRBJ2-5, with TRBD2 matching 11 bases. The end of the DNA fits TRBJ2-7 better, so the J call may be wrong. Germline V CDR1 and CDR2: MNHEY, SMNVEV (reference sequence). The CDR3 spans 15 residues. This CDR3 is CASSYSGRAVDEQYF. CDR3 coding DNA: TGTGCCAGCAGTTATAGCGGGAGGGCCGTAGACGAGCAGTACTTC.

The chain couples TRBV28 to TRBJ1-2; D not certain. CDR3 length: 14 residues. Germline-derived CDR1 and CDR2 are MDHEN and SYDVKM. V lost 3 bases, J lost 6 bases, and 14 bases lay in between. The CDR3 nucleotides read TGTGCCAGCAGTTTTTTTGGAGGCGTTGATGGCTACACCTTC. Translating it yields CASSFFGGVDGYTF.

V and J are TRBV3-1 and TRBJ2-5, with 9 nucleotides matching TRBD2. CDR3 length equals 14 residues. Germline CDR1 and CDR2: LGHDT and YNNKEL (reference sequence). Trimming took 5 bases from V and 1 from J; bases not matched to a gene: 2. For the CDR3, the DNA is TGTGCCAGCAGCACGACTAGCGGCCAAGAGACCCAGTACTTC. Translating gives CASSTTSGQETQYF.

This clonotype was found a few times. The chain is built from TRBV7-3 and TRBJ2-6; no clear D. The CDR3 runs 16 residues. The germline V and J ends were trimmed by 0 bases and 0 bases, with 6 bases remaining between them. In germline, CDR1 is SGHTA, CDR2 FQGTGA. The CDR3 is CASSLTGSSGANVLTF. CDR3 in DNA: TGTGCCAGCAGCTTAACGGGCAGCTCTGGGGCCAACGTCCTGACTTTC. Based on the CDR3 plus reference TRBV7-3 and TRBJ2-6, the full variable domain is GAGVSQTPSNKVTEKGKYVELRCDPISGHTALYWYRQSLGQGPEFLIYFQGTGAADDSGLPNDRFFAVRPEGSVSTLKIQRTERGDSAVYLCASSLTGSSGANVLTFGAGSRLTVL.

This clonotype was recorded at least ten times. The rearrangement joins TRBV9 to TRBJ2-3; D unresolved. V lost 2 bases and J 6 bases, leaving 10 bases between the germline ends. The CDR3 is 13 residues long. The germline gives CDR1 SGDLS, CDR2 YYNGEE. The CDR3 spells CASSVDRWDTQYF. CDR3 DNA sequence: TGTGCCAGCAGCGTCGACCGTTGGGATACGCAGTATTTT.

CDR3 sequence: CASSLISGRPGAYEQYF. In DNA, the CDR3 is TGTGCCAGCAGCTTAATTAGCGGGAGGCCTGGCGCCTACGAGCAGTACTTC. The V and J genes are TRBV7-2 and TRBJ2-7, with 10 positions matching TRBD2. CDR3 length equals 17 residues. With V trimmed by 2 bases and J by 2 bases, 9 bases remained unmatched. Germline CDR1 is SGHTA and CDR2 is FQGNSA.

This rearrangement joins TRBV4-2 to TRBJ2-5; D may be TRBD2 (5 bases). The ends were cut back, 1 base at V and 5 bases at J, with 17 bases in the middle. Germline lookup yields CDR1 LGHNA and CDR2 YNFKEQ. The CDR3 spans 16 residues. The CDR3, as DNA: TGTGCCAGCAGCCAAGTAATTTCGGGAAGGGAGGAGACCCAGTACTTC. This sequence encodes CASSQVISGREETQYF.

J is TRBJ2-4 and V is TRBV13; TRBD2 matches at 7 bases. This CDR3 is 16 amino acids long. Trimming removed 5 bases from V and 5 bases from J; junction bases left unmatched: 12. Germline lookup yields CDR1 PRHDT and CDR2 FYEKMQ (reference sequence). DNA of the CDR3: TGTGCCAGCAGCCTCCTAACTAGCGAGAAACAAAACATTCAGTACTTC. It yields the protein CASSLLTSEKQNIQYF.

This clonotype has more than one count but fewer than ten. The chain carries TRBV6-6 and TRBJ2-3; D gene unclear. The germline V gene has CDR1 MNHNY and CDR2 SVGAGI (reference sequence). The V and J ends lost 0 bases and 2 bases respectively, with 3 bases between them. This CDR3 comprises 13 residues. This chain's CDR3 is CASSYSPTDTQYF. CDR3 coding DNA: TGTGCCAGCAGTTACTCCCCCACAGATACGCAGTATTTT.

The chain is built from TRBV15 and TRBJ2-5; perhaps D is TRBD1 or TRBD2 (5 bases each). V lost 7 bases and J 2 bases, leaving 20 bases between the germline ends. This CDR3 has 16 residues. The V gene's germline CDR1 is LNHNV and CDR2 YYDKDF (reference sequence). CDR3: CATTRPAWGKQETQYF. The CDR3 nucleotides are TGTGCCACCACCAGGCCTGCATGGGGGAAACAAGAGACCCAGTACTTC.

This chain uses TRBV7-6 with TRBJ1-6, with a weak D call TRBD1 (6 bases). The CDR3 spans 15 residues. The germline gives CDR1 SGHVS, CDR2 FNYEAQ. V lost 0 bases, J lost 7 bases, and 10 bases lay in between. DNA of the CDR3: TGTGCCAGCAGCTTAGCCCACAGGGCGAATTCACCCCTCCACTTT. Amino acid sequence: CASSLAHRANSPLHF.

V usage is TRBV7-2 and J usage is TRBJ2-1; D is ambiguous. The end of the DNA is better explained by TRBJ2-7, so the J call may be wrong. Germline loops: CDR1 SGHTA, CDR2 FQGNSA. This CDR3 has 16 residues. As DNA, the CDR3 is TGTGCCAGCATTTTCGAGGCCCAGAGCTCCTACAATGAGCAGTACTTC. This encodes CASIFEAQSSYNEQYF.

In this sample, this clonotype turned up a few times. This chain joins TRBV6-6 and TRBJ2-7, with 13 bases identical to TRBD2. The germline CDR1 and CDR2 sequences are MNHNY and SVGAGI (reference sequence). CDR3 length: 15 residues. The V segment lost 6 bases and the J segment 4 bases; nucleotides outside the gene matches: 6. CDR3 DNA sequence: TGTGCCAGCAGGGAAGGGACTAGCGGGGCTTACGAGCAGTACTTC. Translating it yields CASREGTSGAYEQYF.